The clone carrying this T cell receptor (beta chain) was recorded once. As yet, its antigen is unknown. These data are taken from a study of cytomegalovirus exposure and HLA in healthy donors. Study-wide results and caveats: It was 150 or so TCR beta chains that were listed as cytomegalovirus-associated. In most subjects, TCR beta sequences reportedly gave accurate predictions of HLA-A and HLA-B alleles.

Trimming shortened V by 0 bases and J by 4 bases, and 10 bases separated the two germline ends. Germline V gene lookup returns CDR1 KGHSH and CDR2 LQKENI. This CDR3 is built from 14 residues. PCR employed 60 Vbeta and 13 Jbeta primers. TCRdb keeps only in-frame clones here, not all; method: immunoSEQ multiplex PCR. The sample shows fewer than 85,000 clones, around 76% of them seen only once. The chain recombines TRBV18 with TRBJ2-7; D remains unclear. This TCR was recovered from a man between 18 and 35 years old in good health and CMV-seropositive. The specimen sequenced was PBMCs. CDR3 sequence: CASSPPGLDYEQYF. In nucleotides, the CDR3 is TGTGCCAGCTCACCACCGGGCTTGGATTACGAGCAGTACTTC.